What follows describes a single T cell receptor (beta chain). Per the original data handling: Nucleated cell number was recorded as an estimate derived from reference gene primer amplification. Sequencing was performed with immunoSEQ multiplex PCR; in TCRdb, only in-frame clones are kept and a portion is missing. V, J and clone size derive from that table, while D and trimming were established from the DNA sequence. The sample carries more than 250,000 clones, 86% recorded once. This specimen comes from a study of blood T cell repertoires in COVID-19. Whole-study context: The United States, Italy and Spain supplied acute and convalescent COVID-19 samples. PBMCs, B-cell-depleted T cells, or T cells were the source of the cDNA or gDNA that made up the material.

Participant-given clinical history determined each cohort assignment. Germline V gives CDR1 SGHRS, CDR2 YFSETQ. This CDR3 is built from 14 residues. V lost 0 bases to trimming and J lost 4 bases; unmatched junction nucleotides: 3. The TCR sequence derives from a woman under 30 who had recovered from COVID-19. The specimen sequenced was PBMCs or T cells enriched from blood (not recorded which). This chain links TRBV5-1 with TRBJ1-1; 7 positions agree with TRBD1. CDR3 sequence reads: CASSLDPGGTEAFF. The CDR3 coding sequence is TGCGCCAGCAGCTTGGACCCAGGGGGCACTGAAGCTTTCTTT.